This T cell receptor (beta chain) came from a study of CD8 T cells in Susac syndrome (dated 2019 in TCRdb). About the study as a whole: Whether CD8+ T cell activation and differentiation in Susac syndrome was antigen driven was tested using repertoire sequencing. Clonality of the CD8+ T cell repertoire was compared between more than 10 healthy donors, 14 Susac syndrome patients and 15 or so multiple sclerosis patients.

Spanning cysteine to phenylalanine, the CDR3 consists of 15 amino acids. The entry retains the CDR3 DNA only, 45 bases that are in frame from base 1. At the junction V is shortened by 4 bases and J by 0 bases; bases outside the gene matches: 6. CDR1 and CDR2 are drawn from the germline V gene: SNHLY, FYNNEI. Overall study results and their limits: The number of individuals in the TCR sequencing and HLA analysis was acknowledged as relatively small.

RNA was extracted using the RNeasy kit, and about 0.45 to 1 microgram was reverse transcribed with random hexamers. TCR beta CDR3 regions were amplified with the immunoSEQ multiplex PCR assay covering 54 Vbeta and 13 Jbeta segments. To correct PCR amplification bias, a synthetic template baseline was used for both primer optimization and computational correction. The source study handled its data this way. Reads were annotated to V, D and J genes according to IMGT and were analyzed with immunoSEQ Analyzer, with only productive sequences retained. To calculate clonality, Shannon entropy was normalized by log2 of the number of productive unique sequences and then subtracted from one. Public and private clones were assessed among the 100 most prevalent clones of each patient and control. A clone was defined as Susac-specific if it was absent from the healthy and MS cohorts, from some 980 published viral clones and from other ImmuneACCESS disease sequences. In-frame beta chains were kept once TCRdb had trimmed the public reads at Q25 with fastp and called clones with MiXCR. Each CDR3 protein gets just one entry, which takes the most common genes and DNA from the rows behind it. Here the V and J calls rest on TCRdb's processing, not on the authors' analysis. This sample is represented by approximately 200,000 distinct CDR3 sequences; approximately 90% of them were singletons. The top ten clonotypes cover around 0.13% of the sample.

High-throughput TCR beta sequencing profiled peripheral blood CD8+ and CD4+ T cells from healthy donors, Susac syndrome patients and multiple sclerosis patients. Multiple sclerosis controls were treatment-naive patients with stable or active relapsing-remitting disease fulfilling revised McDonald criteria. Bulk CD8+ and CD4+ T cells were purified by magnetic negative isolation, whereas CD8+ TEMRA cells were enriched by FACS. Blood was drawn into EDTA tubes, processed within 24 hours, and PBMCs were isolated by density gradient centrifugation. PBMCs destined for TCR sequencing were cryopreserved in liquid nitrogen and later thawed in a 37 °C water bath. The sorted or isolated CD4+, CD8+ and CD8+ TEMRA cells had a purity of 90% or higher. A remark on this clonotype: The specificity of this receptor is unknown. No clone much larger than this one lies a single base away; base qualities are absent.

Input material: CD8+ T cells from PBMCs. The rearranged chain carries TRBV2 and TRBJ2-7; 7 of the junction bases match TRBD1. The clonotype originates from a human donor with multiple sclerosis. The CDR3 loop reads CASSVLDRSSYEQYF. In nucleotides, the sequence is TGTGCCAGCAGTGTCTTGGACAGGAGCTCCTACGAGCAGTACTTC.